The clone carrying this T cell receptor beta chain was seen only a few times. V dropped 6 bases and J dropped 3; count of bases not matched to a gene: 9. CDR3 length: 15 residues. Germline V gene data show CDR1 as SQVTM and CDR2 as ANQGSEA. TCRbeta libraries were built with three rounds of nested PCR, modified from ARM-PCR. TCRdb reprocessed the multiplex PCR reads with MiXCR, giving one entry per CDR3 protein. The sample shows approximately 140,000 distinct CDR3 sequences, around 67% of them seen only once. RNA was extracted from bulk tissue without any cell sorting. The source of the sample is a study of tumor and adjacent non-tumor tissue in lung cancer.

The V and J genes are TRBV29-1 and TRBJ2-3, with 10 bases aligning to TRBD2. The TCR was taken from a man in his sixties with small cell lung cancer. The sample taken for sequencing was lung tumor tissue. CDR3 sequence (DNA): TGCAGCGTAAGCGGGAGGGCCCTCTCTACAGATACGCAGTATTTT. Translating it yields CSVSGRALSTDTQYF.